This T cell receptor beta chain was captured by sequencing in a study of blood T cell repertoires in COVID-19. Study-wide context: Sites across the United States, Italy and Spain contributed samples from acute and convalescent COVID-19.

Authors' data handling: Reference gene primer amplification gave nucleated cell count estimates. The data were produced by immunoSEQ multiplex PCR, yet TCRdb's version contains in-frame clones alone and is incomplete. V and J calls and clone size follow that table, whereas D and trimming were derived from the DNA. The table lists 65,000 to 90,000 clones, roughly 84% of them singletons. CDR1 and CDR2 from the germline V gene are LNHNV and YYDKDF (reference sequence). Trimming stripped 0 bases from V and 6 bases from J, with 9 bases between. The CDR3 covers 14 residues. The sequenced sample consisted of peripheral blood. The chain employs TRBV15 and TRBJ2-1, with D perhaps matching TRBD1 (6 bases). The TCR comes from a human donor in a cohort sampled during active COVID-19. CDR3 loop: CATSRDNRVNEQFF. In DNA, the CDR3 is TGTGCCACCAGCAGAGATAACAGGGTCAATGAGCAGTTCTTC.